A single sample gave rise to the 11 T cell receptor beta chains below, sequenced in a study of vaccination effects on CD4 cells after COVID-19. CD4+ T cell isolation took place after about nine days of culture. BNT162b2 vaccine or mRNA-1273 vaccine was given to participants in two doses. Data came from immunoSEQ multiplex PCR; TCRdb stores just in-frame clones and leaves some out. The data contain about 73,000 clones, roughly four fifths of them singletons. Their antigen targets remain unknown. Here the sequenced sample was CD4+ T cells from PBMCs cultured without peptide, taken after COVID-19 vaccination. The receptors come from a human donor who received a COVID-19 vaccine.

This clone was seen a few times. The rearrangement joins TRBV6-5 to TRBJ1-2; weak D call: TRBD1 (5 bases). Per germline, CDR1 MNHEY and CDR2 SVGAGI. The V end was cut by 7 bases, the J end by 4 bases, with 16 bases between. The CDR3 runs 14 residues. CDR3 nucleotides: TGTGCCAGCACCGGAGGAGGGGCCCCCTATGGCTACACCTTC. This encodes CASTGGGAPYGYTF.

The chain is built from TRBV5-1 and TRBJ2-2, with TRBD1 identical over 7 bases. V shed 6 bases and J 2 bases; nucleotides not matched to a gene: 10. Per germline, CDR1 SGHRS and CDR2 YFSETQ. The CDR3 covers 16 residues. CDR3 loop: CASMRVGGFNTGELFF. The CDR3 bases are TGCGCCAGCATGAGGGTAGGGGGCTTTAACACCGGGGAGCTGTTTTTT.

The gene calls are TRBV18 and TRBJ2-2, with TRBD1 matching 7 bases. The germline gives CDR1 KGHSH, CDR2 LQKENI. The J segment lost 4 bases and the V segment lost 2 bases, leaving 10 bases of the junction unmatched. The CDR3 is made up of 17 amino acids. This CDR3 is CASSPNIYRGSTGELFF. In DNA form, the CDR3 reads TGTGCCAGCTCACCAAACATTTACAGGGGTTCCACCGGGGAGCTGTTTTTT.

The chain recombines TRBV18 with TRBJ2-2; D uncertain. Trimming removed 3 bases at V and 6 bases at J, with 14 bases between. Germline V gene sequence: CDR1 KGHSH, CDR2 LQKENI. CDR3 size: 15 residues. Here the CDR3 reads CASSPADFYAGELFF. The CDR3 DNA reads as TGTGCCAGCTCACCTGCCGATTTTTACGCCGGGGAGCTGTTTTTT. Complete variable domain (other parts from reference TRBV18 and TRBJ2-2): NAGVMQNPRHLVRRRGQEARLRCSPMKGHSHVYWYRQLPEEGLKFMVYLQKENIIDESGMPKERFSAEFPKEGPSILRIQQVVRGDSAAYFCASSPADFYAGELFFGEGSRLTVL.

The chain uses TRBV20-1 and TRBJ2-7; 8 bases line up with TRBD1. V shed 3 bases and J 5 bases; nucleotides not matched to a gene: 0. Germline V gene lookup returns CDR1 DFQATT and CDR2 SNEGSKA (reference sequence). This CDR3 region has 11 residues. The CDR3 DNA sequence: TGCAGTGCTAGGGACAGGGACGAGCAGTACGTC. It codes for CSARDRDEQYV.

This chain connects TRBV6-5 to TRBJ1-1; D is unclear. This CDR3 has 14 residues. Per the germline V gene, CDR1 is MNHEY and CDR2 is SVGAGI. V was trimmed by 4 bases and J by 4 bases, leaving 13 bases between them. Here the CDR3 DNA reads TGTGCCAGCAGTTTTGGCCGGGAAGGCACTGAAGCTTTCTTT. It yields the protein CASSFGREGTEAFF.

This chain uses TRBV5-6 with TRBJ2-4; D might be TRBD1 (6 bases). From germline, CDR1 is SGHDT and CDR2 YYEEEE. The CDR3 runs to 13 residues. The ends were cut back, 1 base at V and 7 bases at J, with 9 bases in the middle. CDR3 region: CASSLYQGNIQYF. CDR3 in DNA: TGTGCCAGCAGCTTGTACCAGGGGAACATTCAGTACTTC.

The chain uses TRBV7-2 and TRBJ1-2; TRBD1 might be the D (6 bases). Germline-derived CDR1 and CDR2 are SGHTA and FQGNSA. The CDR3 is 14 amino acids. Trimming cost V 2 bases and J 2 bases, with 9 bases left between them. CDR3 coding DNA: TGTGCCAGCAGCTTAAACAGGGAGAACTATGGCTACACCTTC. It codes for CASSLNRENYGYTF.

The chain carries TRBV24-1 and TRBJ1-5; D is unclear. The germline gives CDR1 KGHDR, CDR2 SFDVKD. This CDR3 is built from 12 residues. Trimming shortened V by 3 bases and J by 4 bases, and 3 bases separated the two germline ends. Written as DNA, the CDR3 is TGTGCCACCAGTGATGCTAATCAGCCCCAGCATTTT. Protein sequence: CATSDANQPQHF.

This chain links TRBV15 with TRBJ1-2; D is perhaps TRBD1 (6 bases). The germline V and J ends were trimmed by 5 bases and 2 bases, with 15 bases remaining between them. Germline-derived CDR1 and CDR2 are LNHNV and YYDKDF (reference sequence). CDR3 length: 15 amino acids. In DNA, the CDR3 is TGTGCCACCAGCGATGGGGGCTGGGGGAACTATGGCTACACCTTC. Its protein is CATSDGGWGNYGYTF.

This chain links TRBV11-3 with TRBJ2-5, with 11 bases fitting TRBD1. V lost 5 bases and J lost 2; bases outside the gene matches: 4. Germline lookup yields CDR1 SGHNT and CDR2 YENEEA. The CDR3 length is 15 residues. The CDR3 DNA follows: TGTGCCAGCAGCCCCGGGACAGGGGGACAAGAGACCCAGTACTTC. This translates into CASSPGTGGQETQYF.